Described below is a single TCR beta chain sequence and its context. This record comes from a study of blood T cell repertoires in COVID-19. Methods used by the authors: From reference gene primer amplification, estimates of nucleated cell counts were derived. Repertoires were generated with immunoSEQ multiplex PCR, while TCRdb's copy carries only in-frame clones and drops some. V and J calls and clone size are those listed in that table; D and trimming were worked out from the DNA. The table records roughly 180,000 clones, 65% to 90% of them present only once. CDR1 SEHNR and CDR2 FQNEAQ come from the germline V gene (reference sequence). Trimming removed 7 bases from V and 5 bases from J, with 11 bases in between. The CDR3 length is 12 residues.

The specimen sequenced was peripheral blood. The V gene is TRBV7-9, the J gene TRBJ1-2; D ambiguous. This TCR came from a man in his 60s with acute or convalescent COVID-19. The CDR3 protein is CASTLGGYGYTF. The CDR3, as DNA: TGTGCCAGCACCCTGGGAGGGTATGGCTACACCTTC.